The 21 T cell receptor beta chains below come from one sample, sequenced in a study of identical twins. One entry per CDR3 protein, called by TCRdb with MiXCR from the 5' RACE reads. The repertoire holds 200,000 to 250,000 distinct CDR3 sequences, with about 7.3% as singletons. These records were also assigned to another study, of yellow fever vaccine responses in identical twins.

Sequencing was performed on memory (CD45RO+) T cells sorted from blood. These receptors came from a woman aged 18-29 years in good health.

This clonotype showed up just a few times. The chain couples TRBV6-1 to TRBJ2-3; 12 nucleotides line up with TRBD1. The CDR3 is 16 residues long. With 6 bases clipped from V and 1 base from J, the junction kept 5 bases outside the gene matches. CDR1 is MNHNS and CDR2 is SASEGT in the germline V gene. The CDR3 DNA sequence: TGTGCCAGCAGCCCCAGGGACAGGGGGCGCACAGATACGCAGTATTTT. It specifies CASSPRDRGRTDTQYF.

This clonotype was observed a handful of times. CDR3 amino acids: CSARERRAPSNQPQHF. The CDR3 bases are TGCAGTGCTAGAGAGCGCAGGGCCCCTAGCAATCAGCCCCAGCATTTT. The V call is TRBV20-1, the J call TRBJ1-5; maybe TRBD1 (5 bases). V was trimmed by 0 bases and J by 0 bases, leaving 12 bases between them. Germline V gives CDR1 DFQATT, CDR2 SNEGSKA (reference sequence). The CDR3 has 16 residues.

CDR3 in DNA: TGTGCCAGCAGTTACAGCGGGCCCCCTCAGTACTTC. Protein: CASSYSGPPQYF. V and J are TRBV28 and TRBJ2-5; perhaps TRBD2 as D (6 bases). Germline V gene lookup returns CDR1 MDHEN and CDR2 SYDVKM. The CDR3 is 12 residues long. V lost 4 bases and J 11 bases, leaving 14 bases between the germline ends.

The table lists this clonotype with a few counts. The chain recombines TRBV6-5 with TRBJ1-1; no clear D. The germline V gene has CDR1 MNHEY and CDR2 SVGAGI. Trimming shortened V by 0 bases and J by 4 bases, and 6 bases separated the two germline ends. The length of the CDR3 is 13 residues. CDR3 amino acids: CASSYSKATEAFF. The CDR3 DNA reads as TGTGCCAGCAGTTACTCGAAAGCCACTGAAGCTTTCTTT.

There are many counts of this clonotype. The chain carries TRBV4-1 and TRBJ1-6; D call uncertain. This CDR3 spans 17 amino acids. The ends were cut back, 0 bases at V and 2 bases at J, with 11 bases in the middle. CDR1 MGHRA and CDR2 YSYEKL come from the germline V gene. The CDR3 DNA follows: TGCGCCAGCAGCCAAGATCACCGCCCGGCCTATAATTCACCCCTCCACTTT. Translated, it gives CASSQDHRPAYNSPLHF.

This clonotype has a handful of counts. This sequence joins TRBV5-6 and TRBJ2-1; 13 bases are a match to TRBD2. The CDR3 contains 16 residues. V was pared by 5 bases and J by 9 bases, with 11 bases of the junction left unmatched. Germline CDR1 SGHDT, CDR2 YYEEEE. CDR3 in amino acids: CASSFPGGLAGREQFF. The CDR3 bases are TGTGCCAGCAGTTTTCCGGGGGGACTAGCGGGACGTGAGCAGTTCTTC.

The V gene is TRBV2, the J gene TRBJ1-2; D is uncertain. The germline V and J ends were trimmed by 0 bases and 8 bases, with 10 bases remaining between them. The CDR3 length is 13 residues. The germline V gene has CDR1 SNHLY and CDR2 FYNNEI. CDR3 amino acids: CASSEASAGGYTF. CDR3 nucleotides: TGTGCCAGCAGTGAAGCATCGGCGGGGGGCTACACCTTC.

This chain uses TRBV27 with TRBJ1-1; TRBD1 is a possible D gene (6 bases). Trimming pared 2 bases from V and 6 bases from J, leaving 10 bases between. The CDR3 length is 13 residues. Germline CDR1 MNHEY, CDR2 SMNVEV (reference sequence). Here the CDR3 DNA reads TGTGCCAGCAGTTTACAGGGGTCCCCTGAAGCTTTCTTT. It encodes CASSLQGSPEAFF.

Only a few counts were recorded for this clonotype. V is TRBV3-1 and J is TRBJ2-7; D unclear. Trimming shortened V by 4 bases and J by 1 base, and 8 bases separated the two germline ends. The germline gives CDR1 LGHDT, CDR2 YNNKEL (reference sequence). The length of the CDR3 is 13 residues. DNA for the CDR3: TGTGCCAGCAGCCCCTTGGAGTCCTACGAGCAGTACTTC. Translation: CASSPLESYEQYF.

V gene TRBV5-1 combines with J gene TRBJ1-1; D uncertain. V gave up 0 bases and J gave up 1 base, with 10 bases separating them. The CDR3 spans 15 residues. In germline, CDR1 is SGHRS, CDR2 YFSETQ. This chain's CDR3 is CASSLGLLGNTEAFF. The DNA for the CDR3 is TGCGCCAGCAGCTTGGGGTTGCTGGGGAACACTGAAGCTTTCTTT.

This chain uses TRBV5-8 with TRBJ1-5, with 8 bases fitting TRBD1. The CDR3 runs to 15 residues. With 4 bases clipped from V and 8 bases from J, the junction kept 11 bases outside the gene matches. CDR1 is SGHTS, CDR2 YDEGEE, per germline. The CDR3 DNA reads TGTGCCAGCAGCCTAGGACAGGGCAGGATTGAGCCCCAGCATTTT. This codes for CASSLGQGRIEPQHF. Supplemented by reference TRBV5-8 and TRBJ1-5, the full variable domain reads EAGVTQSPTHLIKTRGQQATLRCSPISGHTSVYWYQQALGLGLQFLLWYDEGEERNRGNFPPRFSGRQFPNYSSELNVNALELEDSALYLCASSLGQGRIEPQHFGDGTRLSIL.

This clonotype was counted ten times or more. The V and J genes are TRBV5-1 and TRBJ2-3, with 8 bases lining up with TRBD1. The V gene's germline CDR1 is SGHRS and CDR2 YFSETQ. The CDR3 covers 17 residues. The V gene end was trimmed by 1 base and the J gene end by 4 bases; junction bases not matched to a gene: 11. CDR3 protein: CASSLRSGQVGSDTQYF. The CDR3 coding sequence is TGCGCCAGCAGCTTGCGATCGGGACAGGTGGGTTCAGATACGCAGTATTTT.

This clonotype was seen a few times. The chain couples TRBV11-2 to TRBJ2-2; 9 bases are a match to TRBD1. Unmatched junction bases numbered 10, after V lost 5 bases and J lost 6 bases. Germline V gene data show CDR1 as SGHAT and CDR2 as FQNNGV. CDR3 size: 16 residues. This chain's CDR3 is CASSPGQGTWAGELFF. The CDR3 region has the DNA TGTGCCAGCAGCCCAGGACAGGGGACATGGGCCGGGGAGCTGTTTTTT.

The CDR3 protein is CASMEAGYANTGELFF. CDR3 coding DNA: TGTGCCAGCATGGAGGCAGGCTACGCGAACACCGGGGAGCTGTTTTTT. The gene calls are TRBV28 and TRBJ2-2; D might be TRBD2 (5 bases). V lost 7 bases and J lost 0, with 15 bases in between. The CDR3 totals 16 residues. Germline V CDR1 and CDR2: MDHEN, SYDVKM. Full variable domain (rest looked up from reference TRBV28 and TRBJ2-2): DVKVTQSSRYLVKRTGEKVFLECVQDMDHENMFWYRQDPGLGLRLIYFSYDVKMKEKGDIPEGYSVSREKKERFSLILESASTNQTSMYLCASMEAGYANTGELFFGEGSRLTVL.

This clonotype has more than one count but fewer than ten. The CDR3 DNA reads TGCGCCAGCAGCCAAGTGGGCGCCCGTGCGGATACGCAGTATTTT. Its translation is CASSQVGARADTQYF. V usage is TRBV4-1 and J usage is TRBJ2-3; D is uncertain. V was cut by 1 base and J by 6 bases, with 14 bases left in between. This CDR3 is 15 amino acids long. In germline, CDR1 is MGHRA, CDR2 YSYEKL.

CDR3 loop: CASSQMDRVGNEQFF. CDR3 in DNA: TGTGCCAGCAGCCAAATGGACAGGGTGGGCAATGAGCAGTTCTTC. V is TRBV3-1 and J is TRBJ2-1, with TRBD1 matching over 8 bases. Trimming cost V 2 bases and J 6 bases; bases outside gene matches: 6. The CDR3 is 15 residues long. Per germline, CDR1 LGHDT and CDR2 YNNKEL (reference sequence).

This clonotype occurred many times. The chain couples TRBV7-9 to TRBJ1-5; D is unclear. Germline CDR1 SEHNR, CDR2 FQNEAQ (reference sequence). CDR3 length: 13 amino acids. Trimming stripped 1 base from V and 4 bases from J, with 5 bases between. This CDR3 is CASSLGANQPQHF. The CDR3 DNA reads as TGTGCCAGCAGCTTAGGGGCAAATCAGCCCCAGCATTTT.

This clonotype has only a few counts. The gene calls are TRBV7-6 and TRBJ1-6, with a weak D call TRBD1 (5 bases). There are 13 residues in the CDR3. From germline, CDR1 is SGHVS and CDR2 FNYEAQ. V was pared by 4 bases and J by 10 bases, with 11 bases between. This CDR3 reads CASSWGGGSPLHF. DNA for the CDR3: TGTGCCAGCAGCTGGGGGGGAGGATCACCCCTCCACTTT.

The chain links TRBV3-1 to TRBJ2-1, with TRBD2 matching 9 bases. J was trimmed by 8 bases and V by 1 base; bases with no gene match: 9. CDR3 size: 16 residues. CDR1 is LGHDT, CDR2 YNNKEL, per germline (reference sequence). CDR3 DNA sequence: TGTGCCAGCAGCCAAGGGTTGACTAGCGGTACGGATGAGCAGTTCTTC. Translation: CASSQGLTSGTDEQFF.

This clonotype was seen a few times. CDR3 sequence: CASNPGQRNTEAFF. The CDR3 coding sequence is TGCGCCAGCAACCCGGGACAGAGGAACACTGAAGCTTTCTTT. V gene TRBV5-1 combines with J gene TRBJ1-1, with 7 bases that match TRBD1. Per the germline V gene, CDR1 is SGHRS and CDR2 is YFSETQ. The CDR3 extends over 14 amino acids. J gave up 1 base and V 6 bases, and 6 bases lay outside the gene matches.

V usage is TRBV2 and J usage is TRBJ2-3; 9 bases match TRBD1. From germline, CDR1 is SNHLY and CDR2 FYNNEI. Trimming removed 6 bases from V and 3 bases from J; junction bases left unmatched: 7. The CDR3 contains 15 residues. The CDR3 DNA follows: TGTGCCAGCAGGAAACAGGGGGCAGCGACAGATACGCAGTATTTT. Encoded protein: CASRKQGAATDTQYF.